Presented here are 12 T cell receptor beta chains from one specimen sequenced in a study of blood T cell repertoires in COVID-19. The assay was immunoSEQ multiplex PCR, and TCRdb's table has in-frame clones only and misses some. Of more than 200,000 clones detected, approximately 84% appear once; the ten largest clones hold 1.5% to 2%. Sequencing input: PBMCs or T cells enriched from blood (not recorded which). The receptors derive from a man aged 35 to 55 who had recovered from COVID-19.

Here the CDR3 DNA reads TGTGCCAGCTCTCCGGACAGGCGAGGAAACACCATATATTTT. Amino acids: CASSPDRRGNTIYF. The genes are TRBV18 and TRBJ1-3; 7 bases line up with TRBD1. V shed 6 bases and J 4 bases; nucleotides not matched to a gene: 6. CDR3 length: 14 amino acids. The V gene's germline CDR1 is KGHSH and CDR2 LQKENI.

This clone came up a few times. The chain links TRBV28 to TRBJ1-5; the D is unclear. Trimming removed 2 bases from V and 4 bases from J, with 15 bases in between. The CDR3 runs to 16 residues. From germline, CDR1 is MDHEN and CDR2 SYDVKM. CDR3: CASSLSPGFGNQPQHF. The CDR3 DNA reads TGTGCCAGCAGTTTAAGTCCGGGGTTTGGGAATCAGCCCCAGCATTTT.

The CDR3, as DNA: TGTGCCAGCAGCATACACAGGGTGGCTAATGAAAAACTGTTTTTT. It encodes CASSIHRVANEKLFF. The V and J genes are TRBV7-8 and TRBJ1-4, with D possibly TRBD1 on 6 matching bases. The CDR3 spans 15 residues. The ends were cut back, 5 bases at V and 3 bases at J, with 13 bases in the middle. Looked up from germline, CDR1 is SGHVS and CDR2 is FQNEAQ.

The genes are TRBV19 and TRBJ1-5; D is uncertain. Germline values: CDR1 LNHDA, CDR2 SQIVND (reference sequence). V was pared by 3 bases and J by 0 bases, with 6 bases between. The CDR3 contains 14 residues. CDR3 loop: CASSILNSNQPQHF. The CDR3 DNA reads TGTGCCAGTAGTATTTTAAATAGCAATCAGCCCCAGCATTTT. The variable domain in full, completed from reference TRBV19 and TRBJ1-5, reads DGGITQSPKYLFRKEGQNVTLSCEQNLNHDAMYWYRQDPGQGLRLIYYSQIVNDFQKGDIAEGYSVSREKKESFPLTVTSAQKNPTAFYLCASSILNSNQPQHFGDGTRLSIL.

This chain joins TRBV6-5 and TRBJ1-1; 7 nucleotides match TRBD1. The length of the CDR3 is 14 residues. The V and J ends lost 4 bases and 6 bases, in that order; junction bases with no gene match: 8. Germline V CDR1 and CDR2: MNHEY, SVGAGI. The CDR3 nucleotides read TGTGCCAGCAGTTTAAAACAGGGGCCAGCTGAAGCTTTCTTT. Its translation is CASSLKQGPAEAFF.

J is TRBJ1-6 and V is TRBV7-6; 7 bases line up with TRBD1. Germline CDR1 reads SGHVS; CDR2 reads FNYEAQ. V shed 5 bases and J 9 bases; nucleotides not matched to a gene: 7. The CDR3 is made up of 14 amino acids. Here the CDR3 DNA reads TGTGCCAGCAGCCCAGGGGGGACAGCTTCACCCCTCCACTTT. Its translation is CASSPGGTASPLHF. Combining the CDR3 with reference TRBV7-6 and TRBJ1-6 gives the whole variable domain GAGVSQSPRYKVTKRGQDVALRCDPISGHVSLYWYRQALGQGPEFLTYFNYEAQQDKSGLPNDRFSAERPEGSISTLTIQRTEQRDSAMYRCASSPGGTASPLHFGNGTRLTVT.

The rearrangement joins TRBV28 to TRBJ1-2, with TRBD1 matching over 9 bases. The ends lost 6 bases at V and 4 bases at J; junction bases unmatched: 9. Germline V gene data show CDR1 as MDHEN and CDR2 as SYDVKM. The CDR3 sequence is 15 residues long. CDR3 DNA: TGTGCCAGCAGCCCGGACAGGGGCCATCTCTATGGCTACACCTTC. This encodes CASSPDRGHLYGYTF.

The gene calls are TRBV7-9 and TRBJ1-3; TRBD1 aligns across 7 bases. Germline V gene data show CDR1 as SEHNR and CDR2 as FQNEAQ (reference sequence). This CDR3 spans 12 amino acids. J gave up 4 bases and V 9 bases, and 3 bases lay outside the gene matches. The CDR3 here is CASRQGGNTIYF. The CDR3 DNA follows: TGTGCCAGTAGACAGGGAGGAAACACCATATATTTT.

This clone has just a few counts. In nucleotides, the CDR3 is TGCGCCAGCAGCTTGGCCAACGCCGCGGCCTATGGCTACACCTTC. Its protein product is CASSLANAAAYGYTF. V and J are TRBV5-1 and TRBJ1-2; D is unresolved. The CDR3 consists of 15 residues. The V gene's germline CDR1 is SGHRS and CDR2 YFSETQ. V was cut by 0 bases and J by 4 bases, with 13 bases left in between.

This clone was observed a handful of times. The genes are TRBV3-1 (or the pseudogene TRBV3-2) and TRBJ1-1; D is ambiguous. Germline CDR1 is LGHDT and CDR2 is YNNKEL (reference sequence). V was trimmed by 1 base and J by 5 bases, leaving 8 bases between them. CDR3 length equals 13 residues. CDR3 in amino acids: CASSQGEMTEAFF. CDR3 coding DNA: TGTGCCAGCAGCCAAGGTGAGATGACTGAAGCTTTCTTT.

The rearrangement joins TRBV19 to TRBJ2-7; TRBD1 aligns across 8 bases. The germline CDR1 and CDR2 sequences are LNHDA and SQIVND (reference sequence). The V gene end was trimmed by 2 bases and the J gene end by 6 bases; junction bases not matched to a gene: 3. The length of the CDR3 is 13 residues. DNA of the CDR3: TGTGCCAGTAGTATACAGGGGGCCCGCGAGCAGTACTTC. It specifies CASSIQGAREQYF.

In nucleotides, the CDR3 is TGTGCCAGCAGCCTACCCGGGACAGGGACGACTGAAGCTTTCTTT. Amino acid sequence: CASSLPGTGTTEAFF. The chain uses TRBV5-8 and TRBJ1-1; 9 bases are shared with TRBD1. This CDR3 has 15 residues. From germline, CDR1 is SGHTS and CDR2 YDEGEE. V shed 4 bases and J 5 bases; nucleotides not matched to a gene: 9.